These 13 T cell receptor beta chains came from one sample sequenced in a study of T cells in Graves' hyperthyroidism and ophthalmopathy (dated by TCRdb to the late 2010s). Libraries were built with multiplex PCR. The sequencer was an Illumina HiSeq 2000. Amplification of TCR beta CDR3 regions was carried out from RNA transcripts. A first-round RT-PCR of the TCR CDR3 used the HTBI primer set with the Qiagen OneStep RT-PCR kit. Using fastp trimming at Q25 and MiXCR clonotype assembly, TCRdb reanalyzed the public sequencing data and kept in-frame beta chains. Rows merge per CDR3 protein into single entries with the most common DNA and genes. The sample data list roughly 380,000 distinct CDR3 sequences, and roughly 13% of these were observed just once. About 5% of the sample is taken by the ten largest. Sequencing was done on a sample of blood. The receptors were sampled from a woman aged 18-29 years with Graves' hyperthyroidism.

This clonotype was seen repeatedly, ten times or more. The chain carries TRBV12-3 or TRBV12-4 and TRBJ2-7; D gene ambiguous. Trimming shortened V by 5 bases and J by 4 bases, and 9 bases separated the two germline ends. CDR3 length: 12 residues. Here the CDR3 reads CASSMTPYEQYF. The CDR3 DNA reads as TGTGCCAGCAGTATGACACCGTACGAGCAGTACTTC.

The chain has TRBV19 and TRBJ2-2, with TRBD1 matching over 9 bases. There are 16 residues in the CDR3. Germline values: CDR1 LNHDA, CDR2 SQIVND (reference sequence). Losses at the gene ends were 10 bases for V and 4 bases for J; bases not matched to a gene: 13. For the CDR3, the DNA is TGTGCCACAAAATCGGACAGGGGAGCAGGCACCGGGGAGCTGTTTTTT. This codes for CATKSDRGAGTGELFF.

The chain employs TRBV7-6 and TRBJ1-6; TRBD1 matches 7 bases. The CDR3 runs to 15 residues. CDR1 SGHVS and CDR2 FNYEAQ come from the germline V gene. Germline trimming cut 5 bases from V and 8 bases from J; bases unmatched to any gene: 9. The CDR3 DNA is TGTGCCAGCAGCCGCGGACAGGCTCGGGATTCACCCCTCCACTTT. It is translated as CASSRGQARDSPLHF.

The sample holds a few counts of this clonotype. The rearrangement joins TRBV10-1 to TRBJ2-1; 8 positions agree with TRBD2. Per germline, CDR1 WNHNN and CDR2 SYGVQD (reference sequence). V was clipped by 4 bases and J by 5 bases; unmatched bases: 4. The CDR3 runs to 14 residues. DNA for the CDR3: TGCGCCAGCAGTGTTCTAGCGGGCCACAATGAGCAGTTCTTC. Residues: CASSVLAGHNEQFF.

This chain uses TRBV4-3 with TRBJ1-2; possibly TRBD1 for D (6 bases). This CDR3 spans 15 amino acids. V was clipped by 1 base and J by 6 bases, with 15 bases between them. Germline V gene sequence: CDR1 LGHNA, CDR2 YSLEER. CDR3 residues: CASSQGGDKLNGYTF. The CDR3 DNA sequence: TGCGCCAGCAGCCAAGGGGGGGACAAGCTTAATGGCTACACCTTC.

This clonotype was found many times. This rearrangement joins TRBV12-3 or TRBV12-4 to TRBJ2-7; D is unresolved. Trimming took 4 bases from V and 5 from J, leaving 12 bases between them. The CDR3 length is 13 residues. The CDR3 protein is CASSSRPRDEQYF. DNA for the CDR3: TGTGCCAGCAGTTCGCGACCTAGAGACGAGCAGTACTTC.

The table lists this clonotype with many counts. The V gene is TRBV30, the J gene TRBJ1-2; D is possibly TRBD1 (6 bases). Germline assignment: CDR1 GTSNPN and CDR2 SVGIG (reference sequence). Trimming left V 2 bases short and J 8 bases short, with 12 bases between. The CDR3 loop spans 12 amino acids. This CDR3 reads CAWSTTGLGYTF. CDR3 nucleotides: TGTGCCTGGAGTACCACAGGGCTAGGCTACACCTTC.

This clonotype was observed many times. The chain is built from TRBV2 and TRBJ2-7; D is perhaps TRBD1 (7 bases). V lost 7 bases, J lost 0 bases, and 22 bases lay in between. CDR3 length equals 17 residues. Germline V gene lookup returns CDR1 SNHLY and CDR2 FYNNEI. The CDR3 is CASTEGASGGTSYEQYF. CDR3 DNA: TGTGCCAGCACAGAAGGAGCCTCAGGGGGGACCTCCTACGAGCAGTACTTC.

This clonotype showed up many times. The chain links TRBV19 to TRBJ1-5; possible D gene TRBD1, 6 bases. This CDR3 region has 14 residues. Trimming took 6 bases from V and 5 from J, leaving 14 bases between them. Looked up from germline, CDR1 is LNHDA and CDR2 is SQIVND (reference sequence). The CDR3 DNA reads TGTGCCAGTAGACCACCAGGGGTCGATCAGCCCCAGCATTTT. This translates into CASRPPGVDQPQHF.

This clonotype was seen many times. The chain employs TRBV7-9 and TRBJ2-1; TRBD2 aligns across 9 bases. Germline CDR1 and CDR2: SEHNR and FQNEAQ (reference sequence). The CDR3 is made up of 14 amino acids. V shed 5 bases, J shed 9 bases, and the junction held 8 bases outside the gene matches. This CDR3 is CASSPEAGGAEQFF. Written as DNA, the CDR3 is TGTGCCAGCAGCCCTGAGGCGGGAGGGGCTGAGCAGTTCTTC.

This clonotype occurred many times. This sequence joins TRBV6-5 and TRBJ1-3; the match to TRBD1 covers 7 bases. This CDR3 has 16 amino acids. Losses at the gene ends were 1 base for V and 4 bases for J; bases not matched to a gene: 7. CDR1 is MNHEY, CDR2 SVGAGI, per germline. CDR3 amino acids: CASSYWHEGAGNTIYF. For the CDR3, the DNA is TGTGCCAGCAGTTACTGGCATGAGGGGGCAGGAAACACCATATATTTT.

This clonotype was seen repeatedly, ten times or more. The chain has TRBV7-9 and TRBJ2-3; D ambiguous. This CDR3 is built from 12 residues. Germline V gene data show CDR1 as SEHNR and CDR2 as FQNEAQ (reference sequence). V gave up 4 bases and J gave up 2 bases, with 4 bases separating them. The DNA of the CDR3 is TGTGCCAGCAGCTCTCACACAGATACGCAGTATTTT. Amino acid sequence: CASSSHTDTQYF.

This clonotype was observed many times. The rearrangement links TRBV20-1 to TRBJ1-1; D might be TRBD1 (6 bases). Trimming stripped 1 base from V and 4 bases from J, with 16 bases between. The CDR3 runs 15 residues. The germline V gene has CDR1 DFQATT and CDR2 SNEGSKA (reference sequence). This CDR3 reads CSARAGGAASTEAFF. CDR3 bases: TGCAGTGCTAGAGCGGGGGGCGCAGCGAGCACTGAAGCTTTCTTT.